This passage covers 4 T cell receptor beta chains from one sample sequenced in a study of cytomegalovirus exposure and HLA in healthy donors. PCR involved 60 Vbeta and 13 Jbeta primers. Clones were read by immunoSEQ multiplex PCR, and TCRdb kept only the in-frame ones, dropping some. Of roughly 190,000 clones listed, 77% are singletons. The sequencing sample was made of PBMCs. Receptor source: a young woman in good health and CMV-seropositive.

This chain joins TRBV18 and TRBJ1-2; unclear D gene. Deletions cut 5 bases from V and 2 bases from J, with 9 bases between. The germline V gene encodes CDR1 KGHSH and CDR2 LQKENI. CDR3 length: 13 residues. The CDR3 here is CASSSGRNYGYTF. The DNA of the CDR3 is TGTGCCAGCTCATCAGGCAGGAACTATGGCTACACCTTC. The entire variable domain, with the rest obtained from reference TRBV18 and TRBJ1-2, is as follows: NAGVMQNPRHLVRRRGQEARLRCSPMKGHSHVYWYRQLPEEGLKFMVYLQKENIIDESGMPKERFSAEFPKEGPSILRIQQVVRGDSAAYFCASSSGRNYGYTFGSGTRLTVV.

This clone came up many times. The same CDR3 can be traced to other DNA sequences in this sample. CDR3 protein: CASSLQGYSNQPQHF. The CDR3 nucleotides read TGTGCCAGCAGCTTACAGGGGTATAGCAATCAGCCCCAGCATTTT. The chain combines TRBV5-8 with TRBJ1-5, with 7 bases identical to TRBD1. In germline, CDR1 is SGHTS, CDR2 YDEGEE. V shed 2 bases, J shed 0 bases, and the junction held 2 bases outside the gene matches. This CDR3 is 15 amino acids long.

A few counts support this clone. This chain links TRBV30 with TRBJ1-2, with D possibly being TRBD1 (6 bases). The CDR3 loop spans 13 amino acids. CDR1 GTSNPN and CDR2 SVGIG come from the germline V gene (reference sequence). The V gene lost 2 bases and the J gene lost 8 bases, with 15 bases spanning the gap. The DNA of the CDR3 is TGTGCCTGGAGTAGGACAGCTCCCAGGGGCTACACCTTC. This sequence encodes CAWSRTAPRGYTF.

The genes are TRBV6-5 and TRBJ2-7; perhaps TRBD2 as D (6 bases). The CDR3 has 12 residues. Germline CDR1 MNHEY, CDR2 SVGAGI. The CDR3 loop is CAPGGSRHEQYF. CDR3 nucleotides: TGTGCTCCTGGAGGGAGTCGCCACGAGCAGTACTTC.